Each of the 13 T cell receptor beta chains below was sequenced from the same sample in a study of CD8 T cells in Susac syndrome. RNA was extracted with the RNeasy kit, and a quantity of roughly 0.45 to 1 ug was reverse transcribed using random hexamers. Via MiXCR, TCRdb re-called the immunoSEQ multiplex PCR reads, giving one row per CDR3 protein. The profile shows 250,000 to 300,000 distinct CDR3 sequences, approximately 90% of them singletons. The sequenced sample was CD8+ T cells from PBMCs. The source is a human donor with multiple sclerosis.

V is TRBV7-9 and J is TRBJ2-7, with 13 bases aligning to TRBD2. The V gene end was trimmed by 5 bases and the J gene end by 2 bases; junction bases not matched to a gene: 9. The CDR3 totals 17 residues. Germline CDR1 SEHNR, CDR2 FQNEAQ (reference sequence). The CDR3 sequence: CASSPTGTSGNTYEQYF. CDR3 bases: TGTGCCAGCAGCCCCACCGGGACTAGCGGGAATACCTACGAGCAGTACTTC.

This chain links TRBV3-1 with TRBJ2-2; TRBD1 agrees at 8 bases. This CDR3 contains 17 residues. Trimming took 4 bases from V and 6 from J; bases not matched to a gene: 13. From germline, CDR1 is LGHDT and CDR2 YNNKEL (reference sequence). CDR3 protein: CASSLELGQVHAGELFF. The DNA of the CDR3 is TGTGCCAGCAGCCTAGAATTGGGACAGGTGCATGCCGGGGAGCTGTTTTTT.

The chain carries TRBV7-9 and TRBJ2-7; 8 bases align to TRBD1. The CDR3 spans 14 residues. The trim removed 1 base at V and 3 bases at J, leaving 2 bases unmatched. The germline V gene encodes CDR1 SEHNR and CDR2 FQNEAQ (reference sequence). CDR3 nucleotide sequence: TGTGCCAGCAGCTTAGGGACAGGGTACTACGAGCAGTACTTC. Translated: CASSLGTGYYEQYF.

This rearrangement joins TRBV7-9 to TRBJ2-7, with TRBD1 identical over 10 bases. Germline V gives CDR1 SEHNR, CDR2 FQNEAQ (reference sequence). V dropped 5 bases and J dropped 0; count of bases not matched to a gene: 4. This CDR3 has 15 residues. The CDR3 nucleotides read TGTGCCAGCAGCACCTGGACAGGGGGCTCCTACGAGCAGTACTTC. It translates to CASSTWTGGSYEQYF.

The chain joins TRBV27 to TRBJ1-6, with 12 bases fitting TRBD1. The germline V gene encodes CDR1 MNHEY and CDR2 SMNVEV (reference sequence). This CDR3 region has 13 residues. V shed 8 bases and J 9 bases; nucleotides not matched to a gene: 2. DNA for the CDR3: TGTGCCAGCGGGGACAGGGGGCTTTCACCCCTCCACTTT. This encodes CASGDRGLSPLHF.

The chain links TRBV10-3 to TRBJ1-1; 9 bases match TRBD1. After removal of 8 bases from V and 4 bases from J, the junction contained 5 bases not matched to a gene. This CDR3 comprises 13 residues. Germline V gene data show CDR1 as ENHRY and CDR2 as SYGVKD. CDR3 nucleotide sequence: TGTGCCATCCAACAGGGGGCGTCCACTGAAGCTTTCTTT. It codes for CAIQQGASTEAFF.

This rearrangement joins TRBV30 to TRBJ2-1; unclear D gene. V lost 0 bases to trimming and J lost 9 bases, with 12 bases between them. CDR3 length: 13 residues. In germline, CDR1 is GTSNPN, CDR2 SVGIG (reference sequence). The CDR3 region has the DNA TGTGCCTGGAGTGTATCCTATATCGGTGAGCAGTTCTTC. It is translated as CAWSVSYIGEQFF.

This clonotype appeared once. The chain links TRBV10-3 to TRBJ2-2; D is ambiguous. V lost 0 bases and J 6 bases, leaving 2 bases between the germline ends. The CDR3 covers 12 residues. In germline, CDR1 is ENHRY, CDR2 SYGVKD. CDR3 amino acids: CAISESPGELFF. CDR3 nucleotide sequence: TGTGCCATCAGTGAGTCGCCCGGGGAGCTGTTTTTT.

The count of this clonotype is one. V usage is TRBV13 and J usage is TRBJ1-5, with 7 positions matching TRBD1. Germline loops: CDR1 PRHDT, CDR2 FYEKMQ (reference sequence). The CDR3 loop spans 14 amino acids. After removal of 5 bases from V and 4 bases from J, the junction contained 5 bases not matched to a gene. The CDR3 here is CASSKRQGNQPQHF. In nucleotides, the CDR3 is TGTGCCAGCAGCAAAAGACAGGGAAATCAGCCCCAGCATTTT.

This chain joins TRBV20-1 and TRBJ1-1; 10 nucleotides line up with TRBD1. V lost 3 bases to trimming and J lost 3 bases; unmatched junction nucleotides: 7. In germline, CDR1 is DFQATT, CDR2 SNEGSKA (reference sequence). CDR3 length: 15 amino acids. CDR3 residues: CSARVTDRGDTEAFF. CDR3 sequence (DNA): TGCAGTGCTAGGGTCACGGACAGGGGGGACACTGAAGCTTTCTTT.

J is TRBJ2-4 and V is TRBV4-3; perhaps TRBD2 as D (6 bases). The V and J ends lost 3 bases and 0 bases respectively, with 18 bases between them. CDR3 length equals 18 residues. CDR1 is LGHNA, CDR2 YSLEER, per germline. The CDR3 coding sequence is TGCGCCAGCAGCCACGAACCCGGGACTCAAAAAGCCAAAAACATTCAGTACTTC. Protein sequence: CASSHEPGTQKAKNIQYF.

The chain employs TRBV20-1 and TRBJ2-7; TRBD1 is a possible D gene (6 bases). The V gene's germline CDR1 is DFQATT and CDR2 SNEGSKA (reference sequence). V lost 2 bases and J 4 bases, leaving 12 bases between the germline ends. The CDR3 has 13 residues. CDR3 nucleotides: TGCAGTGCTAGAAACAGGGATTTTTACGAGCAGTACTTC. Translation: CSARNRDFYEQYF.

The chain is built from TRBV12-3 or TRBV12-4 and TRBJ2-7; 7 bases are a match to TRBD2. CDR3 length: 16 residues. Unmatched junction bases numbered 7, after V lost 0 bases and J lost 2 bases. The CDR3: CASSLAGSGKTYEQYF. In DNA form, the CDR3 reads TGTGCCAGCAGTTTAGCGGGGAGCGGGAAAACCTACGAGCAGTACTTC.